The rows below give T cell receptor beta chains drawn from one sample of a study of T cell responses to AZD1222 COVID-19 vaccine. The table came from immunoSEQ multiplex PCR; TCRdb's copy has only in-frame clones and leaves some out. The sample includes about 140,000 clones, over 85% of them seen just once. The starting material was peripheral blood, obtained on day 0 of AZD1222 vaccination. The source is an adult in good health. Each CDR3 is given with its conserved first and last residue. The D gene is left open where the match is weak. Clone size is not always given. Where it is, it says once, few, many or a class for expanded clones.

>NA|TRBJ2-7|few|TRBV7-2
TGTGCCAGCAGCCCCCAACAGTTTACCAGCATTTACGAGCAGTACTTC
CASSPQQFTSIYEQYF
>TRBD2|TRBJ2-7|NA|TRBV7-8
TGTGCCAGCAGCTTACTGAGGCAACGGGGGGGCTCCTACGAGCAGTACTTC
CASSLLRQRGGSYEQYF
>TRBD2|TRBJ2-6|NA|TRBV5-1
TGCGCCAGCAGCTTGGAGGGGACTAGCGGGGGGCTCTCTGGGGCCAACGTCCTGACTTTC
CASSLEGTSGGLSGANVLTF
>TRBD2|TRBJ2-3|NA|TRBV19
TGTGCCAGTAGGGTGACTAGCGGTAGCACAGATACGCAGTATTTT
CASRVTSGSTDTQYF
>NA|TRBJ2-3|NA|TRBV27
TGTGCCAGCAGTCCACGACAGAGGCCAGATACGCAGTATTTT
CASSPRQRPDTQYF
>TRBD1|TRBJ1-1|NA|TRBV29-1
TGCAGCGTCCGTTCCACCGGGACAGGGACTGAAGCTTTCTTT
CSVRSTGTGTEAFF
>NA|TRBJ1-1|NA|TRBV7-8
TGTGCCAGCACCCTTCCGGGTAAGAACACTGAAGCTTTCTTT
CASTLPGKNTEAFF
>NA|TRBJ2-3|NA|TRBV6-2/TRBV6-3
TGTGCCAGCAGTTACGGTGCCTCTAGCACAGATACGCAGTATTTT
CASSYGASSTDTQYF
>NA|TRBJ1-1|NA|TRBV19
TGTGCCAGTAGTCCCCGACAGGCCACTGAAGCTTTCTTT
CASSPRQATEAFF
>NA|TRBJ2-5|NA|TRBV7-2
TGTGCCAGCAGCTTCCGGGTACAAGAGACCCAGTACTTC
CASSFRVQETQYF
>TRBD1|TRBJ1-1|once|TRBV5-1
TGCGCCAGCAGTTTCCCGGGACAGGGGACTGAAGCTTTCTTT
CASSFPGQGTEAFF
>TRBD2|TRBJ2-1|NA|TRBV29-1
TGCAGCGCTACGGGACTAGCGGGAGTTTTCGACTACAATGAGCAGTTCTTC
CSATGLAGVFDYNEQFF
>NA|TRBJ2-1|NA|TRBV14
TGTGCCAGCAGCCAAGATTTGGGCGGAAACAATGAGCAGTTCTTC
CASSQDLGGNNEQFF
>NA|TRBJ2-3|NA|TRBV28
TGTGCCAGCAGTTCCGCCGGAACGCAGTATTTT
CASSSAGTQYF
>NA|TRBJ2-3|NA|TRBV7-9
TGTGCCAGCAGCTTAATGGCTAGCGGCACAGATACGCAGTATTTT
CASSLMASGTDTQYF